This T cell receptor (beta chain) stems from a study of cytomegalovirus exposure and HLA in healthy donors. Study-level background: Both the 120 validation repertoires and the approximately 640 first-cohort repertoires used the same platform, as reported by a later analysis.

The validation cohort, a group of over a hundred subjects, included the donors and was separate from the roughly 720-subject first cohort. TCRdb's table, derived via immunoSEQ multiplex PCR, lists solely in-frame clones and lacks some. The sample shows about 50,000 clones, approximately 93% of them seen only once. V trimming: 2 bases; J trimming: 5 bases; junction bases outside the gene matches: 4. CDR3 length: 15 amino acids. Germline lookup yields CDR1 KGHSH and CDR2 LQKENI. The rearrangement links TRBV18 to TRBJ2-5, with 11 nucleotides matching TRBD1. This clonotype originated in a woman under 30 in good health and CMV-seropositive. The sequencing sample was made of PBMCs. CDR3 region: CASSPGQGALETQYF. As DNA, the CDR3 is TGTGCCAGCTCACCAGGACAGGGGGCGTTGGAGACCCAGTACTTC.